This TCR beta chain appears in the sequencing data of a study of healthy donors' naive CD4 and CD8 T cells. Study results and limitations: Bulk sequencing left alpha and beta chains unpaired. Negatively charged CDR3s marked CD8+ lineage; positively charged CDR3s marked CD4+ lineage. Possible naive T cell homeostatic proliferation bias remained unaddressed.

Starting from around 500 ng of total RNA, TCR libraries were made with linear amplification. TCRdb re-called the reads with MiXCR, one entry per CDR3 protein. The profile shows some 190,000 distinct CDR3 sequences, around 70% of them singletons. CD4+CD8-CD45RO-CD45RA+ cells were naive CD4+; CD8+CD4-CD45RA+CD27bright cells were naive CD8+. The CDR3 is made up of 13 amino acids. Germline V lookup: CDR1 MNHEY, CDR2 SVGAGI. Points on this clonotype: As yet, its antigen is unknown. Sequence at one end of the junction differs from germline and may be a read error.

The sequencing sample was made of naive CD4+ and CD8+ T cells sorted from blood, pooled from several donors. The rearrangement links TRBV6-5 to TRBJ1-1; D gene ambiguous. This clonotype was sampled from a pool of human donors in good health; the sample pools cells from several healthy donors. CDR3: CASSYSARAEAFF. The DNA of the CDR3 is TGTGCCAGCAGTTACTCTGCTAGGGCTGAAGCCTTCTTT.